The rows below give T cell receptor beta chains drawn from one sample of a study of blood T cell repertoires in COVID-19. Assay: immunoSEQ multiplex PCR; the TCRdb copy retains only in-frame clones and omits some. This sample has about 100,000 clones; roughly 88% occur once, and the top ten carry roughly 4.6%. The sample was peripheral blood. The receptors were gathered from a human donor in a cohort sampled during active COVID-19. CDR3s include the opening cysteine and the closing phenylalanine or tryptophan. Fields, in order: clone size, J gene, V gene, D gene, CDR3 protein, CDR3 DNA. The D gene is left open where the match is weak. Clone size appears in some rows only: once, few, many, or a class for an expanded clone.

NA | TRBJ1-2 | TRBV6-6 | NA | CASSHRAESYGYTF | TGTGCCAGCAGTCACAGGGCGGAATCCTATGGCTACACCTTC
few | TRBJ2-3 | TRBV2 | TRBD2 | CASTRTSGLNTQYF | TGTGCCAGCACGAGGACTAGCGGGCTCAATACGCAGTATTTT
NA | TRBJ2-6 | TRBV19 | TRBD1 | CASSTSSRTGARGPGANVLTF | TGTGCCAGTAGTACCTCCTCTCGGACAGGGGCCAGGGGCCCTGGGGCCAACGTCCTGACTTTC
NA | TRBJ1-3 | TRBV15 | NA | CATSRGTVSSGNTIYF | TGTGCCACCAGCAGAGGTACAGTTTCATCTGGAAACACCATATATTTT
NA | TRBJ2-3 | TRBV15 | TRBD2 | CATCATSGGTDTQYF | TGTGCCACGTGCGCCACTAGCGGGGGCACAGATACGCAGTATTTT
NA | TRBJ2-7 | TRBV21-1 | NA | CASTGLAGGLSKGSFYEQYF | TGTGCCAGCACGGGACTAGCGGGAGGTTTGAGTAAGGGGTCATTTTACGAGCAGTACTTC
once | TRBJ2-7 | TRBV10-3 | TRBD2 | CATGTSGLYEQYF | TGTGCCACCGGGACTAGCGGCTTGTACGAGCAGTACTTC
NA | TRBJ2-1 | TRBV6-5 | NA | CASTNEAGAEQFF | TGTGCCAGCACCAACGAGGCGGGGGCAGAGCAGTTCTTC
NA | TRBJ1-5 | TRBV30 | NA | CAWSRGQLYSNQPQHF | TGTGCCTGGAGTCGAGGACAGCTTTATAGCAATCAGCCCCAGCATTTT
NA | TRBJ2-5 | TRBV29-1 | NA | CSVGTVQETQYF | TGCAGCGTTGGGACTGTACAAGAGACCCAGTACTTC
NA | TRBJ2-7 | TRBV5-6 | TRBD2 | CASSLPTSGRAYEQYF | TGTGCCAGCAGCTTGCCCACTAGCGGGAGGGCCTACGAGCAGTACTTC
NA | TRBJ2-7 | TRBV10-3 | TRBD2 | CATAGLAENYEQYF | TGTGCCACCGCAGGACTAGCGGAGAACTACGAGCAGTACTTC
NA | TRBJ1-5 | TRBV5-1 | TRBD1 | CASSLATGVQPQHF | TGCGCCAGCAGCTTGGCGACAGGGGTTCAGCCCCAGCATTTT
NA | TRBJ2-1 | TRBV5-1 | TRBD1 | CASSRRRAGGSKNEQFF | TGCGCCAGCAGCCGACGAAGAGCAGGGGGCTCTAAAAATGAGCAGTTCTTC
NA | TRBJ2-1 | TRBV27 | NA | CASSLKRASLGNEQFF | TGTGCCAGCAGTTTAAAGCGGGCATCCTTGGGAAATGAGCAGTTCTTC
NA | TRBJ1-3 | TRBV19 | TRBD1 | CASVRTGGSGNTIYF | TGTGCCAGTGTGAGGACAGGGGGATCTGGAAACACCATATATTTT
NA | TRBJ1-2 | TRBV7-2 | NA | CASSPRSHYGYTF | TGTGCCAGCAGCCCCCGGTCTCACTATGGCTACACCTTC
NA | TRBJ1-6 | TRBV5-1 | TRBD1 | CASSLDRGNSPLHF | TGCGCCAGCAGCTTGGACAGGGGGAATTCACCCCTCCACTTT
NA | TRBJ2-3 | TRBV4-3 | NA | CASSQTYPPTGPTDTQYF | TGCGCCAGCAGCCAAACCTACCCCCCCACAGGACCCACAGATACGCAGTATTTT
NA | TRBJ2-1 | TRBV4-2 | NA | CASSQEFGAYNEQFF | TGTGCCAGCAGCCAAGAGTTTGGGGCTTACAATGAGCAGTTCTTC
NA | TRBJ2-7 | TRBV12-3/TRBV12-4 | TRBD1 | CASSWTGGNEQYF | TGTGCCAGCAGTTGGACAGGGGGCAACGAGCAGTACTTC
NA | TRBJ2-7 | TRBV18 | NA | CASSLRGLYEQYF | TGTGCCAGCTCGCTGCGGGGGCTTTACGAGCAGTACTTC
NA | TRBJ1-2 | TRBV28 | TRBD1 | CASSLSTGGLGYTF | TGTGCCAGCAGTTTATCTACAGGGGGGTTGGGCTACACCTTC
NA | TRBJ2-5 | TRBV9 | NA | CASSPTSSALQETQYF | TGTGCCAGCAGCCCCACATCTAGCGCCCTCCAAGAGACCCAGTACTTC
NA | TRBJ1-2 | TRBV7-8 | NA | CASRFLAGPGGDGYTF | TGTGCCAGCAGATTCCTGGCGGGTCCAGGAGGCGATGGCTACACCTTC
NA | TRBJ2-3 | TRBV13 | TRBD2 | CASSFTSGRGPFPDTQYF | TGTGCCAGCAGCTTCACTAGCGGGAGAGGCCCCTTTCCAGATACGCAGTATTTT
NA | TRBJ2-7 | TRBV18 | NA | CASSPPSSEQYF | TGTGCCAGCTCACCACCTAGTTCCGAGCAGTACTTC
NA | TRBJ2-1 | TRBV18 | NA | CASSPPGGNEQFF | TGTGCCAGCTCACCACCGGGGGGCAATGAGCAGTTCTTC
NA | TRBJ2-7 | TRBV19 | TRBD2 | CASRTSGTLRTYEQYF | TGTGCCAGCAGGACTAGCGGGACGCTCCGAACCTACGAGCAGTACTTC
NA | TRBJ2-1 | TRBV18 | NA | CASSPQGTLYNEQFF | TGTGCCAGCTCACCACAGGGGACTCTTTACAATGAGCAGTTCTTC
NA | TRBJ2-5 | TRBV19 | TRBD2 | CASSSGSRETQYF | TGTGCCAGTAGCAGCGGGAGTCGGGAGACCCAGTACTTC
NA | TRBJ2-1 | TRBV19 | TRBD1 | CASSRRTGSYNEQFF | TGTGCCAGTAGTAGACGGACAGGGTCCTACAATGAGCAGTTCTTC
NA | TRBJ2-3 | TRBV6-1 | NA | CASSDDWWQGMYF | TGTGCCAGCAGTGATGATTGGTGGCAGGGGATGTATTTT
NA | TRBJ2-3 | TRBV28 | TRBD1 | CASRPIGDSTTDTQYF | TGTGCCAGCAGGCCGATAGGGGACAGTACCACAGATACGCAGTATTTT
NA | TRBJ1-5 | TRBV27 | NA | CASSGGGGRLSNQPQHF | TGTGCCAGCAGTGGAGGAGGCGGCCGACTTAGCAATCAGCCCCAGCATTTT
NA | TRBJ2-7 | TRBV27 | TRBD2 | CASSLLGGSGYEQYF | TGTGCCAGCAGTTTACTAGGCGGGAGTGGGTACGAGCAGTACTTC
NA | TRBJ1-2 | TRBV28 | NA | CASSSEGYGYTF | TGTGCCAGCAGTTCGGAGGGCTATGGCTACACCTTC
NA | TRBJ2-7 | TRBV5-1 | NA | CASSLDGIEQYF | TGCGCCAGCAGCTTGGACGGGATCGAGCAGTACTTC
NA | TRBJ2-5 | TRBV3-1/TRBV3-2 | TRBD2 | CASSQGLLAGEETQYF | TGTGCCAGCAGCCAAGGTCTACTAGCGGGAGAGGAGACCCAGTACTTC
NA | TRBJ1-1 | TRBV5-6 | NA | CASSPYGTPNTEAFF | TGTGCCAGCAGCCCCTACGGGACACCGAACACTGAAGCTTTCTTT
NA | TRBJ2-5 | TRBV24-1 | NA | CATSDPRGQETQYF | TGTGCCACCAGTGATCCGAGAGGTCAAGAGACCCAGTACTTC
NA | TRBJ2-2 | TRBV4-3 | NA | CASSQVAISGFSAGELFF | TGCGCCAGCAGCCAAGTCGCCATTTCAGGGTTTTCCGCCGGGGAGCTGTTTTTT
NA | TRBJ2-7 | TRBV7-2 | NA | CASTHGQNYEQYF | TGTGCCAGCACTCATGGACAGAACTACGAGCAGTACTTC
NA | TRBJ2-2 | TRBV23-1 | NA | CASLLDGGRVSGELFF | TGCGCCAGCTTACTAGACGGGGGGCGAGTATCCGGGGAGCTGTTTTTT
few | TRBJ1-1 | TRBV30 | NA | CAWRSPPTEAFF | TGTGCCTGGAGGTCCCCCCCGACTGAAGCTTTCTTT
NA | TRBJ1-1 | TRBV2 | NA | CASSEYTGNTEAFF | TGTGCCAGCAGTGAATATACAGGGAACACTGAAGCTTTCTTT
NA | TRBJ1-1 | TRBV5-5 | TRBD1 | CASSPWGTVAEAFF | TGTGCCAGCAGCCCGTGGGGGACAGTTGCTGAAGCTTTCTTT
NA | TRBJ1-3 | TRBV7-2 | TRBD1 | CASSVTGQFSGNTIYF | TGTGCCAGCAGCGTCACGGGACAGTTCTCTGGAAACACCATATATTTT
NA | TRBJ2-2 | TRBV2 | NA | CASSRQRDTGELFF | TGTGCCAGCAGTCGGCAGCGCGACACCGGGGAGCTGTTTTTT
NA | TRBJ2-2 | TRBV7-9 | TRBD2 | CASSLAGGTGELFF | TGTGCCAGCAGCTTAGCGGGAGGGACCGGGGAGCTGTTTTTT
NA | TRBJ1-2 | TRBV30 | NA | CAWSFHRSYGYTF | TGTGCCTGGAGTTTTCACAGGTCCTATGGCTACACCTTC
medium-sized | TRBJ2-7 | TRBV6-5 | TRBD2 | CASSYSSGGSSYEQYF | TGTGCCAGCAGTTACTCTAGCGGGGGTAGCTCCTACGAGCAGTACTTC